The 24 T cell receptor beta chains listed next were all sequenced from one sample in a study of read filtering for tumor transcriptome and immune sequencing. Molecular barcoded adaptors covering alpha/delta and beta/gamma chains were used on roughly 400 ng RNA. TCRdb ran MiXCR on the reads and lists one entry per CDR3 protein. The data show 85,000 or so distinct CDR3 sequences, roughly 12% seen once. Sequenced material: a population of CD138-negative cells sorted from bone marrow. Receptors originate from a donor at least 40 years old with multiple myeloma.

This clonotype occurred many times. The gene calls are TRBV5-1 and TRBJ2-3; D perhaps matches TRBD2 (6 bases). CDR3 length equals 14 residues. V was shortened by 3 bases and J by 3 bases, with 11 bases between the two germline ends. CDR1 is SGHRS, CDR2 YFSETQ, per germline. CDR3 protein: CASSSTGTTDTQYF. For the CDR3, the DNA is TGCGCCAGCAGCTCGACCGGGACTACAGATACGCAGTATTTT.

This clonotype was seen at least ten times. V is TRBV20-1 and J is TRBJ2-4; TRBD1 or TRBD2 may be the D gene (6 bases each). CDR1 DFQATT and CDR2 SNEGSKA come from the germline V gene (reference sequence). Trimming took 5 bases from V and 1 from J, leaving 15 bases between them. This CDR3 spans 15 amino acids. CDR3 sequence: CSAGTKGGAKNIQYF. The CDR3 DNA sequence: TGCAGTGCTGGCACTAAAGGGGGGGCCAAAAACATTCAGTACTTC.

V and J are TRBV19 and TRBJ2-1; D possibly matches TRBD1 or TRBD2 (5 bases each). The CDR3 is 13 amino acids. In germline, CDR1 is LNHDA, CDR2 SQIVND (reference sequence). The V end was cut by 5 bases, the J end by 3 bases, with 8 bases between. This CDR3 reads CASSWDGYNEQFF. CDR3 coding DNA: TGTGCCAGTAGTTGGGACGGCTACAATGAGCAGTTCTTC. The variable domain in full, with the rest retrieved from reference TRBV19 and TRBJ2-1, is DGGITQSPKYLFRKEGQNVTLSCEQNLNHDAMYWYRQDPGQGLRLIYYSQIVNDFQKGDIAEGYSVSREKKESFPLTVTSAQKNPTAFYLCASSWDGYNEQFFGPGTRLTVL.

This clonotype occurred a few times. The chain joins TRBV27 to TRBJ2-4; maybe TRBD2 (5 bases). CDR3 length: 14 amino acids. V dropped 6 bases and J dropped 8 bases, with 17 bases sitting between them. Germline V gene lookup returns CDR1 MNHEY and CDR2 SMNVEV (reference sequence). This CDR3 is CASSALALEDIQYF. DNA of the CDR3: TGTGCCAGCAGCGCTCTAGCTTTAGAGGACATTCAGTACTTC.

Comments on this clonotype: A much larger clone differs from this one at a single base, so this may be a read error. Written as DNA, the CDR3 is TGTGCCAGCAGTTTTTTCTATCTCTATGAGCAGTTCTTC. This codes for CASSFFYLYEQFF. The V gene is TRBV12-3 or TRBV12-4, the J gene TRBJ2-1; D is unclear. This CDR3 spans 13 amino acids. The V end was cut by 3 bases, the J end by 8 bases, with 11 bases between.

The rearrangement uses TRBV12-3 or TRBV12-4 and TRBJ2-5, with a weak D call TRBD1 (6 bases). The CDR3 loop spans 14 amino acids. Trimming pared 1 base from V and 5 bases from J, leaving 11 bases between. CDR3 DNA sequence: TGTGCCAGCAGTTTAGAACAGGGTTCGGAGACCCAGTACTTC. Translation gives CASSLEQGSETQYF.

This clonotype has ten or more counts. The chain joins TRBV30 to TRBJ2-1; 8 bases agree with TRBD2. Germline V gene lookup returns CDR1 GTSNPN and CDR2 SVGIG (reference sequence). With V trimmed by 0 bases and J by 8 bases, 6 bases remained unmatched. This CDR3 comprises 14 residues. Here the CDR3 reads CAWSVTGGHDEQFF. Written as DNA, the CDR3 is TGTGCCTGGAGTGTTACGGGAGGGCACGATGAGCAGTTCTTC.

This clonotype showed up many times. The chain has TRBV5-6 and TRBJ2-1; possible D gene TRBD1, 6 bases. CDR1 and CDR2 from the germline V gene are SGHDT and YYEEEE. The CDR3 runs to 15 residues. V lost 5 bases to trimming and J lost 7 bases, with 19 bases between them. The DNA of the CDR3 is TGTGCCAGCAGTTCCAGGGGATTCGGATTGAATGAGCAGTTCTTC. The encoded protein is CASSSRGFGLNEQFF.

Many counts were recorded for this clonotype. This chain uses TRBV19 with TRBJ2-1; TRBD1 matches 9 bases. This CDR3 comprises 13 residues. Per germline, CDR1 LNHDA and CDR2 SQIVND (reference sequence). The ends lost 5 bases at V and 8 bases at J; junction bases unmatched: 4. The CDR3 sequence is CASSRDRGYEQFF. The CDR3 DNA is TGTGCCAGTAGTCGCGACAGGGGGTATGAGCAGTTCTTC.

This chain joins TRBV3-1 and TRBJ2-3, with 9 positions matching TRBD2. V gave up 4 bases and J gave up 9 bases; unmatched junction bases: 8. This CDR3 has 14 amino acids. Germline-derived CDR1 and CDR2 are LGHDT and YNNKEL (reference sequence). The CDR3 is CASSLSGSEGTQYF. In DNA form, the CDR3 reads TGTGCCAGCAGCCTTAGCGGGAGCGAGGGGACGCAGTATTTT.

This clonotype has a handful of counts. The rearrangement uses TRBV10-3 and TRBJ1-3; tentative D call: TRBD1 (5 bases). The ends were cut back, 3 bases at V and 4 bases at J, with 10 bases in the middle. CDR1 is ENHRY, CDR2 SYGVKD, per germline. The CDR3 has 14 residues. CDR3 sequence reads: CAISDSTVGNTIYF. Written as DNA, the CDR3 is TGTGCCATCAGTGACTCGACAGTGGGAAACACCATATATTTT.

Ten or more counts support this clonotype. V and J are TRBV7-9 and TRBJ2-3; 8 bases map to TRBD2. Germline values: CDR1 SEHNR, CDR2 FQNEAQ (reference sequence). J gave up 1 base and V 8 bases, and 5 bases lay outside the gene matches. The CDR3 contains 14 residues. Here the CDR3 DNA reads TGTGCCAGCCTACCGGGGGGGGGCACAGATACGCAGTATTTT. Its translation: CASLPGGGTDTQYF. Combining the CDR3 with reference TRBV7-9 and TRBJ2-3 gives the whole variable domain DTGVSQNPRHKITKRGQNVTFRCDPISEHNRLYWYRQTLGQGPEFLTYFQNEAQLEKSRLLSDRFSAERPKGSFSTLEIQRTEQGDSAMYLCASLPGGGTDTQYFGPGTRLTVL.

This clonotype was found many times. The chain carries TRBV29-1 and TRBJ1-5, with D maybe TRBD1 (5 bases). This CDR3 comprises 12 residues. V gave up 0 bases and J gave up 13 bases, with 13 bases separating them. The germline V gene encodes CDR1 SQVTM and CDR2 ANQGSEA. This chain's CDR3 is CSVEDSGEGQHF. As DNA, the CDR3 is TGCAGCGTTGAAGATTCCGGAGAGGGGCAGCATTTT.

This clonotype showed up many times. This sequence joins TRBV28 and TRBJ1-4; D remains ambiguous. The length of the CDR3 is 14 residues. The germline V gene encodes CDR1 MDHEN and CDR2 SYDVKM. With 6 bases removed from V and 8 bases from J, the gap between germline ends came to 16 bases. The CDR3 protein is CASRLFGSGEKLFF. In DNA form, the CDR3 reads TGTGCCAGCAGACTCTTCGGGTCGGGGGAAAAACTGTTTTTT.

This clonotype was detected ten times or more. The genes are TRBV7-9 and TRBJ2-7, with D possibly TRBD2 on 6 matching bases. Trimming took 5 bases from V and 2 from J, leaving 13 bases between them. The germline CDR1 and CDR2 sequences are SEHNR and FQNEAQ (reference sequence). The CDR3 is 14 residues long. The CDR3 protein is CASSLMGGAYEQYF. For the CDR3, the DNA is TGTGCCAGCAGCCTAATGGGGGGAGCCTACGAGCAGTACTTC.

Ten or more counts support this clonotype. The chain employs TRBV9 and TRBJ2-5, with 9 bases matching TRBD2. This CDR3 has 16 amino acids. CDR1 is SGDLS and CDR2 is YYNGEE in the germline V gene. Trimming at V came to 3 bases and at J to 5 bases, leaving 11 bases not matched to a gene. CDR3 loop: CASSASGAGGEETQYF. The CDR3 DNA is TGTGCCAGCAGCGCCTCGGGAGCGGGAGGAGAGGAGACCCAGTACTTC.

Ten or more counts support this clonotype. The V call is TRBV12-3 or TRBV12-4, the J call TRBJ2-3; 8 nucleotides match TRBD2. Trimming took 7 bases from V and 4 from J; bases not matched to a gene: 13. The CDR3 is made up of 16 amino acids. CDR3 protein: CASTMGAGVGADTQYF. CDR3 DNA sequence: TGTGCCAGCACCATGGGAGCGGGAGTGGGCGCAGATACGCAGTATTTT.

The V gene is TRBV7-9, the J gene TRBJ1-3, with D unclear. The germline CDR1 and CDR2 sequences are SEHNR and FQNEAQ (reference sequence). This CDR3 comprises 15 residues. Trimming removed 2 bases at V and 0 bases at J, with 8 bases between. The CDR3 DNA follows: TGTGCCAGCAGCTTACTGGATTTCTCTGGAAACACCATATATTTT. As protein: CASSLLDFSGNTIYF.

V is TRBV20-1 and J is TRBJ1-1, with D possibly being TRBD1 (5 bases). This CDR3 region has 14 residues. Trimming removed 2 bases at V and 1 base at J, with 11 bases between. CDR1 is DFQATT, CDR2 SNEGSKA, per germline (reference sequence). CDR3 nucleotides: TGCAGTGCTAGACAAGGACACAGGAACACTGAAGCTTTCTTT. Its protein is CSARQGHRNTEAFF.

This clonotype has a count of ten or more. The chain links TRBV11-2 to TRBJ2-3; D remains ambiguous. Deletions cut 5 bases from V and 2 bases from J, with 8 bases between. Germline V gene sequence: CDR1 SGHAT, CDR2 FQNNGV. The CDR3 covers 13 residues. The CDR3 loop reads CASSPPPTDTQYF. DNA of the CDR3: TGTGCCAGCAGCCCCCCGCCCACAGATACGCAGTATTTT.

This clonotype was recorded many times. The chain combines TRBV5-4 with TRBJ2-3, with 8 bases fitting TRBD2. J lost 3 bases, V lost 4 bases, and 10 bases had no gene match. Looked up from germline, CDR1 is SGHNT and CDR2 is YYREEE (reference sequence). The CDR3 is 16 amino acids. The CDR3 coding sequence is TGTGCCAGCAGCGGAACTAGCGGAGGGGGGACAGATACGCAGTATTTT. It encodes CASSGTSGGGTDTQYF. The full variable domain, in which reference TRBV5-4 and TRBJ2-3 provide the parts outside the CDR3, is ETGVTQSPTHLIKTRGQQVTLRCSSQSGHNTVSWYQQALGQGPQFIFQYYREEENGRGNFPPRFSGLQFPNYSSELNVNALELDDSALYLCASSGTSGGGTDTQYFGPGTRLTVL.

The chain recombines TRBV7-2 with TRBJ1-1; no clear D gene. Looked up from germline, CDR1 is SGHTA and CDR2 is FQGNSA. This CDR3 has 14 residues. The ends were cut back, 8 bases at V and 0 bases at J, with 13 bases in the middle. The CDR3 here is CASCPLGLNTEAFF. As DNA, the CDR3 is TGTGCCAGCTGCCCCCTCGGCTTGAACACTGAAGCTTTCTTT.

Many counts were recorded for this clonotype. This chain uses TRBV6-1 with TRBJ2-1; TRBD2 agrees at 7 bases. The germline gives CDR1 MNHNS, CDR2 SASEGT. This CDR3 has 15 amino acids. After removal of 1 base from V and 0 bases from J, the junction contained 0 bases not matched to a gene. The CDR3 spells CASSEGTSSYNEQFF. CDR3 sequence (DNA): TGTGCCAGCAGTGAAGGGACTAGCTCCTACAATGAGCAGTTCTTC.

This clonotype was seen many times. The V and J genes are TRBV20-1 and TRBJ2-5; 9 bases line up with TRBD1. J was trimmed by 4 bases and V by 4 bases; bases with no gene match: 7. Per the germline V gene, CDR1 is DFQATT and CDR2 is SNEGSKA (reference sequence). There are 14 residues in the CDR3. The CDR3 here is CSANRDRALETQYF. CDR3 sequence (DNA): TGCAGTGCTAACCGGGACAGGGCTTTAGAGACCCAGTACTTC.